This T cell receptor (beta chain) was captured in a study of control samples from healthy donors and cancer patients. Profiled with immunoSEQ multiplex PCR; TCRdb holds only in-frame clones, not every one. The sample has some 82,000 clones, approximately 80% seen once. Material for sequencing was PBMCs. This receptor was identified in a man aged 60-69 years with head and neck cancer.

The CDR3 loop reads CASSEPTGFPYEQYF. As DNA, the CDR3 is TGTGCCAGCAGTGAACCGACAGGGTTCCCCTACGAGCAGTACTTC. This chain connects TRBV2 to TRBJ2-7; TRBD1 agrees at 7 bases. Germline V gives CDR1 SNHLY, CDR2 FYNNEI. V shed 2 bases and J 2 bases; nucleotides not matched to a gene: 6. The CDR3 spans 15 residues.